Listed below are T cell receptor beta chains from one sample, sequenced in a study of CD4 and CD8 cells across lung adenocarcinoma regions. Each CDR3 protein is one row after TCRdb ran MiXCR on the PCR reads. The sample shows some 9,600 distinct CDR3 sequences, approximately 49% of them seen only once. The source material was CD4+ T cells from the margin of a lung tumor. These receptors were obtained from a female donor with lung adenocarcinoma. The CD4 and CD8 labels of this study may be unreliable. Each CDR3 is given with its conserved first and last residue. The D gene is left open where the match is weak. Clone size appears in some rows only: once, few, many, or a class for an expanded clone.

v_gene,j_gene,abundance,d_gene,CDR3aa,CDR3nt
TRBV27,TRBJ2-1,-,TRBD2,CASSLSSLAGGSNEQFF,TGTGCCAGCAGTCTTTCTTCACTAGCGGGAGGGAGCAATGAGCAGTTCTTC
TRBV24-1,TRBJ2-5,medium-sized,-,CATSGDKETQYF,TGTGCCACCAGCGGCGATAAGGAGACCCAGTACTTC
TRBV14,TRBJ1-1,-,-,CASSTGPVFTEAFF,TGTGCCAGCAGCACAGGGCCAGTCTTCACTGAAGCTTTCTTT
TRBV6-2/TRBV6-3,TRBJ2-2,few,TRBD1,CASSLRQGSGTGELFF,TGTGCCAGCAGTCTACGACAGGGCTCGGGCACCGGGGAGCTGTTTTTT
TRBV27,TRBJ1-2,few,-,CASSLQGNYGYTF,TGTGCCAGCAGTTTACAGGGAAACTATGGCTACACCTTC
TRBV6-4,TRBJ2-1,many,TRBD2,CASSLTSGSLIEQFF,TGTGCCAGCAGTCTGACTAGCGGGAGTCTGATTGAGCAGTTCTTC
TRBV7-6,TRBJ2-3,many,TRBD2,CASSSSGRQRGDTQYF,TGTGCCAGCAGCAGTAGCGGGAGGCAGCGAGGAGATACGCAGTATTTT
TRBV6-1,TRBJ2-3,-,TRBD2,CGSRAGERASDTQYF,TGTGGCAGCAGAGCGGGGGAGAGGGCCTCAGATACGCAGTATTTC
TRBV11-3,TRBJ2-2,few,-,CASSLDQRNTGELFF,TGTGCCAGCAGCTTAGATCAGAGGAACACCGGGGAGCTGTTTTTT
TRBV4-1,TRBJ2-4,-,-,CASSPGRGSGRGAKDIQYF,TGCGCCAGCAGCCCGGGCCGGGGCTCGGGGCGAGGAGCGAAAGACATTCAGTACTTT
TRBV6-1,TRBJ2-2,-,-,CASEAVSTDTQFF,TGTGCCAGCGAGGCTGTGAGCACCGATACGCAGTTTTTT
TRBV6-1,TRBJ1-1,many,-,CASRAARNTEAFF,TGTGCCAGCAGAGCCGCAAGGAACACTGAAGCTTTCTTT
TRBV6-5,TRBJ2-1,many,-,CASSSRSGYNEQFF,TGTGCCAGCAGTTCCCGTAGTGGGTACAATGAGCAGTTCTTC
TRBV15,TRBJ1-1,-,-,CATSRAGHRSTEAFF,TGTGCCACCAGCAGAGCGGGACACCGAAGCACTGAAGCTTTCTTT
TRBV6-2/TRBV6-3,TRBJ1-2,many,-,CASSYTDGNYGYTF,TGTGCCAGCAGTTACACGGACGGAAACTATGGCTACACCTTC
TRBV6-1,TRBJ2-5,-,-,CASAGSGARLTETQYF,TGTGCCAGCGCGGGCTCGGGGGCGCGACTCACAGAGACCCAGTACTTC
TRBV6-1,TRBJ1-5,-,TRBD1,CASSPDGTGGINQPQHF,TGTGCCAGCAGTCCCGACGGGACAGGGGGTATCAATCAGCCCCAGCATTTT
TRBV27,TRBJ1-1,medium-sized,-,CASSLSHPRVTEAFF,TGTGCCAGCAGTTTATCTCACCCCAGGGTCACTGAAGCTTTCTTT
TRBV6-5,TRBJ2-3,-,-,CASRLQGGAKETQYF,TGTGCCAGCAGGTTACAGGGAGGAGCCAAAGAGACGCAGTATTTT
TRBV11-2,TRBJ2-1,few,-,CASSLGRELLYNEQFF,TGTGCCAGCAGCTTGGGTCGGGAGCTTCTCTACAATGAGCAGTTCTTC
TRBV25-1,TRBJ2-4,few,-,CASFQRGRRQGESKNIQYF,TGTGCCAGCTTCCAGAGGGGGAGACGGCAGGGCGAGAGCAAAAACATTCAGTACTTC
TRBV6-1,TRBJ2-5,-,-,CAGSGDRDQDIQYF,TGTGCGGGCAGCGGGGACAGAGACCAAGACATCCAGTACTTC
TRBV7-6,TRBJ2-2,-,-,CASSLARTGTGELFF,TGTGCCAGCAGCTTAGCGCGGACGGGAACCGGGGAGCTGTTTTTT
TRBV6-1,TRBJ1-1,medium-sized,-,CASSDKVAGTEAFF,TGTGCCAGCAGTGATAAGGTTGCGGGCACTGAAGCTTTCTTT
TRBV6-1,TRBJ2-1,large,-,CASRSDREQFF,TGTGCCAGCAGGAGCGACAGAGAGCAGTTCTTC
TRBV6-5,TRBJ2-3,-,-,CARRYASGATDTQYF,TGTGCCAGGAGGTACGCGAGCGGTGCCACAGATACGCAGTATTTT